This TCR beta chain stems from a study of CD8 T cells in ankylosing spondylitis. Study outcomes and limitations: Researchers reportedly found disease-linked clones significantly enriched in matched ankylosing spondylitis synovial fluid. A motif in TCR beta, a set of 8 or 9 highly homologous variants, appeared characteristic of ankylosing spondylitis blood.

TCRdb ran MiXCR on the 5' RACE reads and lists one entry per CDR3 protein. Of a few hundred thousand distinct CDR3 sequences listed, 17% are singletons. With respect to this clonotype: The antigen remains undetermined.

This clonotype was sampled from a male donor with ankylosing spondylitis. The sequencing sample was made of blood, either unsorted or a sorted T cell fraction (not recorded which).

CDR3 in amino acids: CSARVDGLRHTEAFF. Here the CDR3 DNA reads TGCAGTGCTAGAGTAGATGGGTTACGCCACACTGAAGCTTTCTTT. V gene TRBV20-1 combines with J gene TRBJ1-1; D is unclear. Germline V gene lookup returns CDR1 DFQATT and CDR2 SNEGSKA (reference sequence). CDR3 length equals 15 residues. The ends were cut back, 1 base at V and 3 bases at J, with 15 bases in the middle.